One sample yielded the 28 T cell receptor beta chains listed below, sequenced in a study of T cell clonotyping in hematopoietic cell transplantation. Assay: immunoSEQ multiplex PCR; the TCRdb copy retains only in-frame clones and omits some. The sample includes 10,000 or so clones, roughly nine tenths seen only once; the top ten take about 4%. Specimen: peripheral blood mononuclear cells. Receptors were obtained from a human donor who either received an allogeneic hematopoietic cell transplant for a myeloid malignancy or was a related donor (not recorded which). Some clones in this sample may be carry-over from other donors' samples.

J is TRBJ1-1 and V is TRBV6-5, with D hard to call. Per germline, CDR1 MNHEY and CDR2 SVGAGI. V lost 2 bases and J lost 0, with 4 bases in between. CDR3 length: 13 amino acids. The CDR3 spells CASSYEVNTEAFF. CDR3 nucleotide sequence: TGTGCCAGCAGTTACGAAGTGAACACTGAAGCTTTCTTT.

The chain couples TRBV5-5 to TRBJ1-6, with D unresolved. Germline V gives CDR1 SGHKS, CDR2 YYEKEE (reference sequence). The V and J ends lost 4 bases and 9 bases respectively, with 14 bases between them. The CDR3 totals 14 residues. This CDR3 is CASSRTPVGSPLHF. The DNA for the CDR3 is TGTGCCAGCAGCCGGACGCCGGTTGGTTCACCCCTCCACTTT.

The J gene is TRBJ2-2, the V gene TRBV5-1; 11 bases are a match to TRBD1. The germline V gene has CDR1 SGHRS and CDR2 YFSETQ. The trim removed 4 bases at V and 6 bases at J, leaving 5 bases unmatched. There are 15 residues in the CDR3. CDR3 nucleotide sequence: TGCGCCAGCAGCCCCGGACAGGGGGCGCCCGGGGAGCTGTTTTTT. It translates to CASSPGQGAPGELFF. The full variable domain, completed using reference TRBV5-1 and TRBJ2-2, is KAGVTQTPRYLIKTRGQQVTLSCSPISGHRSVSWYQQTPGQGLQFLFEYFSETQRNKGNFPGRFSGRQFSNSRSEMNVSTLELGDSALYLCASSPGQGAPGELFFGEGSRLTVL.

The chain recombines TRBV25-1 with TRBJ1-5; D remains ambiguous. Trimming cost V 9 bases and J 3 bases, with 12 bases left between them. Germline CDR1 MGHDK, CDR2 SYGVNS. This CDR3 spans 13 amino acids. CDR3 sequence reads: CASVTASNQPQHF. The CDR3 bases are TGTGCCAGTGTAACAGCTTCCAATCAGCCCCAGCATTTT.

The chain links TRBV25-1 to TRBJ1-5, with D perhaps TRBD1 (5 bases). This CDR3 is built from 16 residues. Trimming removed 3 bases at V and 0 bases at J, with 12 bases between. The germline V gene has CDR1 MGHDK and CDR2 SYGVNS. CDR3 protein: CASSEGDSNSNQPQHF. The CDR3, as DNA: TGTGCCAGCAGTGAGGGGGACTCTAATAGCAATCAGCCCCAGCATTTT.

This chain links TRBV9 with TRBJ2-5; tentatively, D is TRBD1 (6 bases). CDR3 length equals 17 residues. The germline V gene has CDR1 SGDLS and CDR2 YYNGEE. V lost 4 bases and J lost 1, with 20 bases in between. The CDR3 sequence is CASSFRDTLFTQETQYF. CDR3 coding DNA: TGTGCCAGCAGCTTCAGGGACACCCTATTCACCCAAGAGACCCAGTACTTC. The full variable domain, its missing parts supplied by reference TRBV9 and TRBJ2-5, is DSGVTQTPKHLITATGQRVTLRCSPRSGDLSVYWYQQSLDQGLQFLIQYYNGEERAKGNILERFSAQQFPDLHSELNLSSLELGDSALYFCASSFRDTLFTQETQYFGPGTRLLVL.

This clone was seen more than once but under ten times. The rearrangement uses TRBV19 and TRBJ1-6; no reliable D call. The V gene's germline CDR1 is LNHDA and CDR2 SQIVND (reference sequence). V was shortened by 6 bases and J by 10 bases, with 13 bases between the two germline ends. This CDR3 comprises 13 residues. In nucleotides, the CDR3 is TGTGCCAGTAGATTCGCGGGATTCTCACCCCTCCACTTT. Translated: CASRFAGFSPLHF.

This clone was recorded once. V and J are TRBV10-2 and TRBJ1-2; unclear D gene. Germline CDR1 reads WSHSY; CDR2 reads SAAADI. The CDR3 contains 13 residues. Trimming left V 2 bases short and J 8 bases short, with 12 bases between. The CDR3: CASSEGIGSGYTF. CDR3 nucleotide sequence: TGCGCCAGCAGTGAGGGGATTGGGTCCGGCTACACCTTC.

The chain carries TRBV29-1 and TRBJ2-7, with D possibly matching TRBD1 (6 bases). The ends were cut back, 5 bases at V and 3 bases at J, with 11 bases in the middle. Per germline, CDR1 SQVTM and CDR2 ANQGSEA. This CDR3 region has 12 residues. This CDR3 reads CSVTGSGYEQYF. The CDR3 DNA is TGCAGCGTTACAGGGTCTGGCTACGAGCAGTACTTC.

This clone turned up a few times. This chain joins TRBV30 and TRBJ1-2, with D possibly matching TRBD1 (6 bases). This CDR3 comprises 10 residues. Germline V gives CDR1 GTSNPN, CDR2 SVGIG (reference sequence). In DNA, the CDR3 is TGTGCGACAGGTCGACAGGGCTACACCTTC. Its translation is CATGRQGYTF.

This chain uses TRBV2 with TRBJ1-3, with 7 bases that match TRBD1. V lost 0 bases and J lost 7; bases outside the gene matches: 27. Per germline, CDR1 SNHLY and CDR2 FYNNEI. The CDR3 runs to 22 residues. CDR3 in DNA: TGTGCCAGCAGTGAAGCGCCTTCCTATGTGACAGGGACAGTCCATTGGAGGAACACCATATATTTT. Translating it yields CASSEAPSYVTGTVHWRNTIYF.

V gene TRBV7-9 combines with J gene TRBJ2-7; 7 nucleotides line up with TRBD2. The CDR3 is 12 amino acids. CDR1 and CDR2 from the germline V gene are SEHNR and FQNEAQ (reference sequence). V shed 1 base, J shed 6 bases, and the junction held 0 bases outside the gene matches. CDR3 DNA sequence: TGTGCCAGCAGCTTAGGGGGGGGCGAGCAGTACTTC. It translates to CASSLGGGEQYF.

This sequence joins TRBV10-3 and TRBJ2-7; D is possibly TRBD2 (6 bases). CDR3 size: 14 residues. With 0 bases removed from V and 3 bases from J, the gap between germline ends came to 9 bases. Germline CDR1 is ENHRY and CDR2 is SYGVKD. CDR3 in amino acids: CAISESVGGYEQYF. CDR3 DNA sequence: TGTGCCATCAGTGAGTCCGTGGGGGGCTACGAGCAGTACTTC.

The V gene is TRBV5-6, the J gene TRBJ2-3, with a possible D match to TRBD1 (5 bases). Trimming pared 1 base from V and 5 bases from J, leaving 14 bases between. CDR1 is SGHDT and CDR2 is YYEEEE in the germline V gene. The CDR3 spans 15 residues. The CDR3 coding sequence is TGTGCCAGCAGCTTGAAGCCAGGGCCAGGAGATACGCAGTATTTT. Its protein is CASSLKPGPGDTQYF.

This chain connects TRBV14 to TRBJ1-1, with unresolved D. The V end lost 1 base, the J end lost 0 bases, and 6 bases lay between the germline ends. CDR3 length equals 14 residues. The germline V gene has CDR1 SGHDN and CDR2 FVKESK. The CDR3 DNA reads as TGTGCCAGCAGCCAAGTTACAGTGAACACTGAAGCTTTCTTT. Protein sequence: CASSQVTVNTEAFF.

The chain links TRBV5-1 to TRBJ2-7, with no clear D. Looked up from germline, CDR1 is SGHRS and CDR2 is YFSETQ. V was pared by 4 bases and J by 2 bases, with 13 bases between. This CDR3 is 14 amino acids long. The CDR3 DNA reads TGCGCCAGCAGCGGTTACGAAGAGGCCTACGAGCAGTACTTC. This translates into CASSGYEEAYEQYF.

The V call is TRBV30, the J call TRBJ2-5; D gene ambiguous. V gave up 3 bases and J gave up 2 bases, with 10 bases separating them. CDR3 length: 13 residues. Per germline, CDR1 GTSNPN and CDR2 SVGIG (reference sequence). For the CDR3, the DNA is TGTGCCTGGAGCCCGGATATGCAAGAGACCCAGTACTTC. Translated: CAWSPDMQETQYF.

The CDR3 reads CASSLERGRAHSSYNEQFF. The CDR3 bases are TGTGCCAGCAGCTTGGAGCGGGGGCGGGCCCACAGCTCCTACAATGAGCAGTTCTTC. The chain is built from TRBV5-6 and TRBJ2-1; TRBD2 matches 8 bases. Per germline, CDR1 SGHDT and CDR2 YYEEEE. The CDR3 is made up of 19 amino acids. V shed 0 bases, J shed 0 bases, and the junction held 11 bases outside the gene matches.

V usage is TRBV30 and J usage is TRBJ2-3, with D unclear. V was trimmed by 4 bases and J by 4 bases, leaving 12 bases between them. Germline-derived CDR1 and CDR2 are GTSNPN and SVGIG (reference sequence). The CDR3 is made up of 13 amino acids. This chain's CDR3 is CAWTYRRADTQYF. For the CDR3, the DNA is TGTGCCTGGACCTACCGGCGCGCAGATACGCAGTATTTT.

The sample holds one count of this clone. The chain is built from TRBV5-6 and TRBJ1-6, with TRBD1 as a possible D gene (6 bases). Germline CDR1 is SGHDT and CDR2 is YYEEEE. V dropped 1 base and J dropped 6 bases, with 14 bases sitting between them. The length of the CDR3 is 16 residues. The CDR3 bases are TGTGCCAGCAGCTTGAGTGGGGGCCTCCGTAATTCACCCCTCCACTTT. Its protein product is CASSLSGGLRNSPLHF. Complete variable domain (other parts from reference TRBV5-6 and TRBJ1-6): DAGVTQSPTHLIKTRGQQVTLRCSPKSGHDTVSWYQQALGQGPQFIFQYYEEEERQRGNFPDRFSGHQFPNYSSELNVNALLLGDSALYLCASSLSGGLRNSPLHFGNGTRLTVT.

The J gene is TRBJ2-7, the V gene TRBV27, with D possibly TRBD2 on 6 matching bases. This CDR3 contains 14 residues. Germline V lookup: CDR1 MNHEY, CDR2 SMNVEV (reference sequence). V shed 5 bases and J shed 0 bases, with 11 bases lying between them. The CDR3 spells CASSLGGSSYEQYF. CDR3 DNA sequence: TGTGCCAGCAGTCTAGGAGGGAGCTCCTACGAGCAGTACTTC.

This rearrangement joins TRBV5-1 to TRBJ1-2, with 10 nucleotides matching TRBD1. CDR1 and CDR2 (germline): SGHRS, YFSETQ. The CDR3 extends over 16 amino acids. V shed 3 bases and J 8 bases; nucleotides not matched to a gene: 13. This CDR3 is CASSSGGQGIRGGYTF. The CDR3 region has the DNA TGCGCCAGCAGCTCTGGGGGACAGGGGATCCGAGGAGGCTACACCTTC.

The chain carries TRBV6-5 and TRBJ2-7, with D unresolved. CDR1 and CDR2 from the germline V gene are MNHEY and SVGAGI. CDR3 size: 16 residues. Trimming cost V 0 bases and J 2 bases, with 14 bases left between them. CDR3 nucleotides: TGTGCCAGCAGTTACTCTCGGTGGCAGGACCCCTACGAGCAGTACTTC. The encoded protein is CASSYSRWQDPYEQYF.

The CDR3 coding sequence is TGCGCCAGCAGCCCTGGGACAGGGGTCGAGGTAGCTTTCTTT. Its protein product is CASSPGTGVEVAFF. The chain uses TRBV5-1 and TRBJ1-1; 10 bases are a match to TRBD1. CDR1 is SGHRS and CDR2 is YFSETQ in the germline V gene. V was pared by 4 bases and J by 10 bases, with 10 bases of the junction left unmatched. This CDR3 is 14 amino acids long.

This sequence joins TRBV5-1 and TRBJ1-2; no clear D. This CDR3 spans 14 amino acids. Per germline, CDR1 SGHRS and CDR2 YFSETQ. Trimming stripped 0 bases from V and 5 bases from J, with 11 bases between. CDR3 nucleotides: TGCGCCAGCAGCTTGGAAACCGGGTGGTATGGCTACACCTTC. Translated, it gives CASSLETGWYGYTF. Together with reference TRBV5-1 and TRBJ1-2, the CDR3 gives the full variable domain: KAGVTQTPRYLIKTRGQQVTLSCSPISGHRSVSWYQQTPGQGLQFLFEYFSETQRNKGNFPGRFSGRQFSNSRSEMNVSTLELGDSALYLCASSLETGWYGYTFGSGTRLTVV.

The chain employs TRBV7-8 and TRBJ2-2; perhaps TRBD2 as D (8 bases). The germline V and J ends were trimmed by 8 bases and 5 bases, with 15 bases remaining between them. The germline CDR1 and CDR2 sequences are SGHVS and FQNEAQ. CDR3 length equals 14 residues. The DNA for the CDR3 is TGTGCCAGCCGGGAGGGGGCAAGTACCGGGGAGCTGTTTTTT. This encodes CASREGASTGELFF.

This rearrangement joins TRBV9 to TRBJ2-7, with D perhaps TRBD2 (6 bases). V was shortened by 0 bases and J by 4 bases, with 14 bases between the two germline ends. CDR3 size: 15 residues. Germline lookup yields CDR1 SGDLS and CDR2 YYNGEE. The chain's CDR3 is CASSVGEARLYEQYF. CDR3 coding DNA: TGTGCCAGCAGCGTAGGGGAGGCCAGGCTATACGAGCAGTACTTC. Full variable domain (remainder filled in from reference TRBV9 and TRBJ2-7): DSGVTQTPKHLITATGQRVTLRCSPRSGDLSVYWYQQSLDQGLQFLIQYYNGEERAKGNILERFSAQQFPDLHSELNLSSLELGDSALYFCASSVGEARLYEQYFGPGTRLTVT.

This rearrangement joins TRBV11-2 to TRBJ2-3; D perhaps matches TRBD2 (6 bases). V gave up 7 bases and J gave up 4 bases, with 15 bases separating them. CDR1 is SGHAT and CDR2 is FQNNGV in the germline V gene. The CDR3 spans 14 residues. CDR3 in DNA: TGTGCCAGCACCCAGACTAGAAGGCCAGATACGCAGTATTTT. It specifies CASTQTRRPDTQYF.